Shown below are 8 T cell receptor beta chains from a single sample sequenced in a study of blood T cell repertoires in COVID-19. Clones were sequenced by immunoSEQ multiplex PCR, and TCRdb holds only the in-frame ones, with some missing. The sample contains about 140,000 clones, 84% of which appear only once. Source material: peripheral blood. Receptors originate from a woman at least 80 years old in a cohort sampled during active or convalescent COVID-19.

DNA for the CDR3: TGTGCCAGTAGTATAGGAGAAGTAGATACGCAGTATTTT. This codes for CASSIGEVDTQYF. The chain joins TRBV19 to TRBJ2-3; D gene uncertain. The CDR3 has 13 residues. CDR1 and CDR2 (germline): LNHDA, SQIVND (reference sequence). Trimming removed 1 base from V and 5 bases from J, with 7 bases in between.

This clone occurred once. The chain has TRBV7-2 and TRBJ2-3; 7 nucleotides agree with TRBD1. The germline V gene has CDR1 SGHTA and CDR2 FQGNSA. The CDR3 has 15 amino acids. After removal of 2 bases from V and 2 bases from J, the junction contained 4 bases not matched to a gene. CDR3 bases: TGTGCCAGCAGCTTACAGACAGGGCTCACAGATACGCAGTATTTT. Translated, it gives CASSLQTGLTDTQYF.

A single count supports this clone. This rearrangement joins TRBV7-2 to TRBJ2-7, with D uncertain. Germline V lookup: CDR1 SGHTA, CDR2 FQGNSA. The CDR3 is 14 residues long. Trimming removed 1 base at V and 2 bases at J, with 9 bases between. This CDR3 is CASSLGAIAYEQYF. DNA for the CDR3: TGTGCCAGCAGCTTAGGCGCCATAGCCTACGAGCAGTACTTC.

This sequence joins TRBV2 and TRBJ1-2; D gene ambiguous. Trimming took 5 bases from V and 0 from J, leaving 13 bases between them. The length of the CDR3 is 15 residues. The germline V gene has CDR1 SNHLY and CDR2 FYNNEI. The CDR3 DNA is TGTGCCAGCAGTCCTGACTTACAAGCTAACTATGGCTACACCTTC. As protein: CASSPDLQANYGYTF.

This clone was detected only once. The chain combines TRBV6-1 with TRBJ2-5; D is unresolved. Between the trimmed V and J ends, which lost 2 bases and 7 bases, there was a span of 14 bases. The CDR3 covers 14 residues. Germline V gives CDR1 MNHNS, CDR2 SASEGT. DNA for the CDR3: TGTGCCAGCAGTGAACGCGGTGAATGGTTGACCCAGTACTTC. Translation gives CASSERGEWLTQYF.

In this sample, this clone turned up once. Additional DNA sequences in this sample encode the identical CDR3. The chain has TRBV7-3 and TRBJ2-2, with D hard to call. CDR3 length equals 12 residues. Germline lookup yields CDR1 SGHTA and CDR2 FQGTGA. V gave up 4 bases and J gave up 3 bases, with 3 bases separating them. CDR3 region: CASSSYTGELFF. Written as DNA, the CDR3 is TGTGCCAGCAGCTCTTACACCGGGGAGCTGTTTTTT.

The chain is built from TRBV13 and TRBJ2-3; the match to TRBD1 covers 11 bases. V was clipped by 5 bases and J by 1 base; unmatched bases: 11. CDR1 is PRHDT, CDR2 FYEKMQ, per germline (reference sequence). This CDR3 is built from 18 residues. CDR3 in amino acids: CASSPIGQGAGGTDTQYF. The CDR3 DNA is TGTGCCAGCAGCCCAATTGGACAGGGGGCAGGTGGCACAGATACGCAGTATTTT.

The rearrangement links TRBV5-1 to TRBJ2-5, with D hard to call. The CDR3 is 13 amino acids. V lost 1 base and J lost 2, with 6 bases in between. The germline V gene has CDR1 SGHRS and CDR2 YFSETQ. The DNA of the CDR3 is TGCGCCAGCAGCTTGTCTCAGCAAGAGACCCAGTACTTC. It yields the protein CASSLSQQETQYF.